The T cell receptor (beta chain) described here comes from a study of T cells in Graves' hyperthyroidism and ophthalmopathy. Study-wide background: Before treatment of any kind, peripheral blood was taken at initial diagnosis.

Fresh peripheral blood, about 9.9 ml, yielded the PBMCs. Notes on this clonotype: Antigen specificity is unknown.

Authors of the study amplified TCR beta CDR3 regions from RNA transcripts. With the HTBI primer set, the TCR CDR3 went through a first round of RT-PCR. TCRdb fed the multiplex PCR reads into MiXCR, producing one record per CDR3 protein. The sample holds roughly 550,000 distinct CDR3 sequences, 15% to 20% seen once. The V and J ends lost 7 bases and 10 bases, in that order; junction bases with no gene match: 13. The germline V gene encodes CDR1 KGHDR and CDR2 SFDVKD. The CDR3 runs to 15 residues. Findings and caveats of the study: Most clonotypes expanded in thyroid above 0.001 were likewise present in blood. Model predictions of ophthalmopathy came a median approximately 6 months before onset.

The clonotype comes from a woman younger than 45 with Graves' ophthalmopathy. What was sequenced was blood. This chain connects TRBV24-1 to TRBJ2-1; 9 bases match TRBD2. The CDR3 is CATRGAGGRDEEQFF. The CDR3 coding sequence is TGTGCCACCAGGGGGGCGGGGGGGCGCGATGAAGAGCAGTTCTTC.